The rows below give T cell receptor beta chains drawn from one sample of a study of cytomegalovirus exposure and HLA in healthy donors. The repertoire was sequenced with immunoSEQ multiplex PCR; TCRdb's copy has only in-frame clones and lacks some. This repertoire shows approximately 100,000 clones, less than 80% found once; its top ten account for 2.5% to 3.5%. Source material: PBMCs. Receptor source: a woman in her thirties or forties in good health and CMV-seronegative. The conserved cysteine and the conserved F or W are not part of the CDR3 here. The order of the fields is CDR3 protein, clone size, V gene. Clone size is not always given. Where it is, it says once, few, many or a class for expanded clones.

cdr3_aa: ASISQGAGGVYNEQF
clone_size: NA
v_call: TRBV7-8

cdr3_aa: ASSGEAGVATGELF
clone_size: NA
v_call: TRBV19

cdr3_aa: ASSPPNQPQH
clone_size: once
v_call: TRBV7-2

cdr3_aa: ASSNRGASNQPQH
clone_size: once
v_call: TRBV19

cdr3_aa: ASSSAGGSYEKLF
clone_size: once
v_call: TRBV11-2

cdr3_aa: ASSRRTDWRVNQPQH
clone_size: NA
v_call: TRBV28

cdr3_aa: ASTEDRGYGYT
clone_size: NA
v_call: TRBV7-9

cdr3_aa: ASSQVGVTQY
clone_size: NA
v_call: TRBV6-1

cdr3_aa: ASSLEGGSIEKLF
clone_size: NA
v_call: TRBV7-2

cdr3_aa: ASSRVGQDTEAF
clone_size: few
v_call: TRBV19

cdr3_aa: ASSGSGLAVNNEQF
clone_size: NA
v_call: TRBV5-1

cdr3_aa: ASSLVGGGMNTEAF
clone_size: NA
v_call: TRBV7-2

cdr3_aa: ASSTRQGMSEQF
clone_size: NA
v_call: TRBV2

cdr3_aa: SGAFAGEQY
clone_size: NA
v_call: TRBV29-1

cdr3_aa: ASSKGTSTDTQY
clone_size: NA
v_call: TRBV5-1

cdr3_aa: ASRKPGLSTNEQF
clone_size: NA
v_call: TRBV2

cdr3_aa: ASSLGSGASETQY
clone_size: NA
v_call: TRBV5-1

cdr3_aa: AWARGTNQPQH
clone_size: NA
v_call: TRBV30

cdr3_aa: ASSFRVSNYGYT
clone_size: NA
v_call: TRBV27

cdr3_aa: ASRAGTGDSPLH
clone_size: NA
v_call: TRBV2

cdr3_aa: ASSQDSLDGLGRASYNEQF
clone_size: NA
v_call: TRBV4-1

cdr3_aa: ASSLAPLAGGEKLF
clone_size: NA
v_call: TRBV5-4

cdr3_aa: ASSLQRDRDTGELF
clone_size: NA
v_call: TRBV5-6

cdr3_aa: ASSPSGSRESF
clone_size: NA
v_call: TRBV27

cdr3_aa: ASSILNQPQH
clone_size: few
v_call: TRBV19

cdr3_aa: ASSLEREGVLF
clone_size: NA
v_call: TRBV7-2

cdr3_aa: ASSQFGGGNEQF
clone_size: NA
v_call: TRBV4-3

cdr3_aa: ASSLGQGAGNTEAF
clone_size: NA
v_call: TRBV28

cdr3_aa: ASSLYAGEQY
clone_size: NA
v_call: TRBV28

cdr3_aa: AISESSLTYEQY
clone_size: NA
v_call: TRBV10-3

cdr3_aa: ASSYTGQLYEQY
clone_size: few
v_call: TRBV6-5

cdr3_aa: ASSLNARGNTEAF
clone_size: NA
v_call: TRBV18

cdr3_aa: ASSMTSGRANEQF
clone_size: once
v_call: TRBV19

cdr3_aa: ASSEAGVAYEQY
clone_size: NA
v_call: TRBV2

cdr3_aa: AWSAGQGDTIY
clone_size: NA
v_call: TRBV30

cdr3_aa: ASSLVTQGIRTRETQY
clone_size: NA
v_call: TRBV7-2

cdr3_aa: ASSQQGAGANVLT
clone_size: few
v_call: TRBV5-4

cdr3_aa: SVQGVNTEAF
clone_size: NA
v_call: TRBV29-1

cdr3_aa: AWSRTGWNTEAF
clone_size: NA
v_call: TRBV30

cdr3_aa: ASSLGTGLREQY
clone_size: few
v_call: TRBV11-2

cdr3_aa: ATTRDRGIQEGYGYT
clone_size: NA
v_call: TRBV10-3

cdr3_aa: ASSLDPPGNEKLF
clone_size: NA
v_call: TRBV5-1

cdr3_aa: ASSWGGEQF
clone_size: NA
v_call: TRBV5-1

cdr3_aa: ASSPGTGGNQPQH
clone_size: NA
v_call: TRBV27

cdr3_aa: ASSVREGVYGYT
clone_size: NA
v_call: TRBV6-5

cdr3_aa: ASSYSVRGESSPLH
clone_size: NA
v_call: TRBV6-5

cdr3_aa: ASSSTGSMNTEAF
clone_size: NA
v_call: TRBV18

cdr3_aa: ASSFARRSPNTGELF
clone_size: NA
v_call: TRBV28